This is a list of T cell receptor beta chains from one sample in a study of blood T cell repertoires in COVID-19. The method was immunoSEQ multiplex PCR; TCRdb's version includes in-frame clones alone and lacks a portion of them. The sample records 200,000 to 250,000 clones, 87% being singletons. Sequenced input: PBMCs or T cells enriched from blood (not recorded which). Source of these receptors: a man younger than 40 who had recovered from COVID-19. Both conserved end residues are part of each CDR3. The order of the fields is clone size, D gene, J gene, V gene, CDR3 protein, CDR3 DNA. A D gene is named only where the DNA matches it firmly. Clone sizes are given selectively: once, few, many, or a class where the clone is expanded.

>.|.|TRBJ1-2|TRBV3-1/TRBV3-2
CASSPHRNSNYGYTF
TGTGCCAGCAGCCCTCACAGGAATTCTAACTATGGCTACACCTTC
>.|.|TRBJ1-1|TRBV4-2
CASSQRMGGTEAFF
TGTGCCAGCAGCCAAAGAATGGGGGGGACTGAAGCTTTCTTT
>once|.|TRBJ2-7|TRBV19
CASSIRDEQYF
TGTGCCAGTAGTATCAGGGACGAGCAGTACTTC
>.|TRBD1|TRBJ1-5|TRBV18
CASSLRGDRGVSVGNQPQHF
TGTGCCAGCTCATTACGTGGGGACAGGGGAGTTAGCGTGGGCAATCAGCCCCAGCATTTT
>.|TRBD1|TRBJ1-6|TRBV6-5
CASRPQGGSPLHF
TGTGCCAGCAGACCACAGGGGGGTTCACCCCTCCACTTT
>.|.|TRBJ2-2|TRBV11-2
CASSHAYGELFF
TGTGCCAGCAGCCACGCCTACGGGGAGCTGTTTTTT
>.|.|TRBJ1-2|TRBV4-2
CASSHNSGTPVQTNYGYTF
TGTGCCAGCAGCCACAATTCCGGGACACCCGTACAAACTAACTATGGCTACACCTTC
>.|TRBD1|TRBJ1-2|TRBV9
CASSVTGVYGYTF
TGTGCCAGCAGCGTAACAGGGGTCTATGGCTACACCTTC
>.|.|TRBJ1-2|TRBV12-3/TRBV12-4
CASSSTRHGYTF
TGTGCCAGCAGCTCGACTCGCCATGGCTACACCTTC
>.|TRBD1|TRBJ2-2|TRBV5-1
CASSLGNVRQGGGTGELFF
TGCGCCAGCAGCTTGGGCAACGTTAGACAGGGCGGAGGCACCGGGGAGCTGTTTTTT
>once|.|TRBJ2-7|TRBV6-5
CASSPNEPRGEQYF
TGTGCCAGCAGTCCCAACGAACCCCGGGGGGAGCAGTACTTC
>.|.|TRBJ1-6|TRBV27
CASRRHGQANSPLHF
TGTGCCAGCAGAAGACATGGACAAGCCAATTCACCCCTCCACTTT
>.|.|TRBJ1-1|TRBV5-1
CASSLGGLNTEAFF
TGCGCCAGCAGCTTGGGCGGACTAAACACTGAAGCTTTCTTT
>once|TRBD1|TRBJ1-1|TRBV29-1
CSVRQGQNTEAFF
TGCAGCGTTAGACAGGGCCAGAACACTGAAGCTTTCTTT
>.|TRBD2|TRBJ2-1|TRBV5-4
CASSLSSGRNNEQFF
TGTGCCAGCAGCTTATCTAGCGGGAGGAATAATGAGCAGTTCTTC
>.|.|TRBJ2-7|TRBV5-4
CASSVGGPSGEQYF
TGTGCCAGCAGCGTAGGAGGGCCCTCAGGGGAGCAGTACTTC
>.|.|TRBJ1-3|TRBV4-1
CASSPGQAFRGNTIYF
TGCGCCAGCAGCCCGGGACAAGCTTTTAGGGGAAACACCATATATTTT
>once|.|TRBJ2-7|TRBV6-6
CASSYVQGLLAGEQYF
TGTGCCAGCAGTTACGTGCAGGGACTCCTCGCAGGAGAGCAGTACTTC
>.|TRBD1|TRBJ1-1|TRBV2
CASSTGTGVMNTEAFF
TGTGCCAGCAGTACCGGGACAGGGGTCATGAACACTGAAGCTTTCTTT
>.|TRBD1|TRBJ2-7|TRBV7-3
CASSQGTGSSYEQYF
TGTGCCAGCAGCCAAGGGACAGGGAGCTCCTACGAGCAGTACTTC
>.|.|TRBJ1-6|TRBV11-2
CASSLGQTGSPLHF
TGTGCCAGCAGCCTCGGACAGACCGGTTCACCCCTCCACTTT
>.|TRBD2|TRBJ2-7|TRBV28
CASRAGRFGNEQYF
TGTGCCAGCAGAGCGGGACGGTTCGGGAACGAGCAGTACTTC
>few|.|TRBJ1-6|TRBV11-2
CASSLPGGAYNSPLHF
TGTGCCAGCAGCTTGCCCGGGGGAGCGTATAATTCACCCCTCCACTTT
>.|.|TRBJ2-4|TRBV4-3
CASSQDFLQGAKNIQYF
TGCGCCAGCAGCCAAGATTTTTTGCAGGGAGCCAAAAACATTCAGTACTTC
>.|TRBD1|TRBJ1-2|TRBV10-3
CAISESGGEGYGYTF
TGTGCCATCAGTGAGTCAGGGGGCGAGGGCTATGGCTACACCTTC
>once|TRBD1|TRBJ1-5|TRBV3-1/TRBV3-2
CASEQGSSNQPQHF
TGTGCCAGCGAACAGGGGTCTAGCAATCAGCCCCAGCATTTT
>.|TRBD1|TRBJ1-2|TRBV30
CAWNRDSINYGYTF
TGTGCCTGGAATCGGGACAGTATTAACTATGGCTACACCTTC
>.|.|TRBJ1-1|TRBV6-5
CASSRGQYMNTEAFF
TGTGCCAGCAGCCGAGGACAGTACATGAACACTGAAGCTTTCTTT
>.|.|TRBJ2-3|TRBV28
CASSLLERDTQYF
TGTGCCAGCAGCCTACTGGAGAGGGATACGCAGTATTTT
>.|TRBD2|TRBJ2-7|TRBV18
CASSPERGRSYEQYF
TGTGCCAGCTCACCAGAGCGGGGCAGAAGCTACGAGCAGTACTTC
>.|.|TRBJ2-3|TRBV7-3
CASSLGQASTDTQYF
TGTGCCAGCAGCTTAGGCCAGGCTAGCACAGATACGCAGTATTTT
>.|TRBD2|TRBJ2-1|TRBV4-2
CASSQAQGLANNEQFF
TGTGCCAGCAGCCAAGCTCAGGGACTAGCGAACAATGAGCAGTTCTTC
>.|TRBD1|TRBJ2-1|TRBV27
CASRNAGTGGFNEQFF
TGTGCCAGCAGAAATGCCGGGACAGGGGGCTTCAATGAGCAGTTCTTC
>once|TRBD2|TRBJ2-1|TRBV5-1
CASSLVVSGGSYNEQFF
TGCGCCAGCAGCTTGGTAGTTTCGGGAGGCTCCTACAATGAGCAGTTCTTC
>once|.|TRBJ1-2|TRBV11-2
CASSFDEGYGYTF
TGTGCCAGCAGCTTCGACGAGGGCTATGGCTACACCTTC
>.|TRBD1|TRBJ2-7|TRBV4-2
CASSQPGTETYEQYF
TGTGCCAGCAGCCAACCCGGGACAGAGACTTACGAGCAGTACTTC
>.|.|TRBJ1-1|TRBV5-8
CASSPPGGIPLSTEAFF
TGTGCCAGCAGCCCCCCGGGGGGGATACCTTTGAGCACTGAAGCTTTCTTT
>.|.|TRBJ2-2|TRBV28
CASSLLERYTGELFF
TGTGCCAGCAGTTTATTAGAGCGGTACACCGGGGAGCTGTTTTTT
>.|.|TRBJ1-1|TRBV30
CAWSLAGKNTEAFF
TGTGCCTGGAGTCTTGCAGGGAAGAACACTGAAGCTTTCTTT
>.|TRBD1|TRBJ1-2|TRBV14
CASSYGTGGSGYTF
TGTGCCAGCAGCTATGGGACAGGGGGGAGCGGCTACACCTTC
>.|.|TRBJ2-5|TRBV27
CASSLSVDRQETQYF
TGTGCCAGCAGTTTATCCGTCGACAGACAAGAGACCCAGTACTTC
>.|.|TRBJ2-7|TRBV3-1/TRBV3-2
CASSQAEGSYEQYF
TGTGCCAGCAGCCAAGCCGAGGGCTCCTACGAGCAGTACTTC
>.|.|TRBJ2-7|TRBV9
CASSVGVFEGEQYF
TGTGCCAGCAGCGTTGGGGTCTTCGAGGGCGAGCAGTACTTC
>.|TRBD1|TRBJ1-5|TRBV10-3
CAISSGTGTGKAQHF
TGTGCCATCAGTTCCGGGACAGGAACGGGCAAGGCCCAGCATTTT
>.|TRBD2|TRBJ2-1|TRBV10-3
CAISESSGRASNEQFF
TGTGCCATCAGTGAGTCGAGCGGGAGGGCCAGCAATGAGCAGTTCTTC
>.|.|TRBJ1-2|TRBV18
CASSPDRSFYGYTF
TGTGCCAGCTCACCAGACAGGAGTTTTTATGGCTACACCTTC
>.|.|TRBJ1-1|TRBV7-2
CASSRTGGAAEAFF
TGTGCCAGCAGTCGAACTGGGGGCGCGGCTGAAGCTTTCTTT
>.|.|TRBJ1-2|TRBV18
CASSPSVGYYTF
TGTGCCAGCTCACCATCGGTCGGTTACTACACCTTC
>.|.|TRBJ2-1|TRBV5-1
CASRGQPNNEQFF
TGCGCCAGCCGTGGACAGCCAAACAATGAGCAGTTCTTC
>.|.|TRBJ2-3|TRBV3-1/TRBV3-2
CASSPGWGMPTDTQYF
TGTGCCAGCAGCCCGGGCTGGGGCATGCCGACAGATACGCAGTATTTT
>.|.|TRBJ1-6|TRBV19
CASTARAENSPLHF
TGTGCCAGTACCGCGAGGGCGGAAAATTCACCCCTCCACTTT
>.|.|TRBJ1-2|TRBV5-1
CASSNGQRYGYTF
TGCGCCAGCAGCAACGGACAGCGCTATGGCTACACCTTC
>.|.|TRBJ2-5|TRBV15
CATSRDPQSQETQYF
TGTGCCACCAGCAGAGATCCCCAGTCTCAAGAGACCCAGTACTTC
>.|.|TRBJ2-6|TRBV7-8
CASTRRGSEANVLTF
TGTGCCAGCACCCGAAGGGGCTCTGAGGCCAACGTCCTGACTTTC